The 24 T cell receptor beta chains presented below share a single source sample, sequenced in a study of T cell repertoires in cytomegalovirus infection. TCRdb processed the reads anew with MiXCR; each CDR3 protein has one entry. The sample yields roughly 300,000 distinct CDR3 sequences, roughly 25% seen once. The sequencing input was PBMCs. The receptor set was obtained from a human donor in good health (CMV status not recorded). Some clones in this sample may be carry-over from other donors' samples.

In this sample, this clonotype turned up many times. The chain employs TRBV7-2 and TRBJ2-7; 9 bases map to TRBD2. The junction had 0 bases not matched to a gene; V was cut back by 3 bases and J by 3 bases. CDR3 size: 13 residues. Germline CDR1 SGHTA, CDR2 FQGNSA. CDR3 loop: CASSFSGSYEQYF. DNA of the CDR3: TGTGCCAGCAGCTTTAGCGGGAGCTACGAGCAGTACTTC.

This clonotype was counted ten times or more. The junction differs from germline at one of its ends, possibly a read error. V usage is TRBV12-3 or TRBV12-4 and J usage is TRBJ1-5; D unresolved. The CDR3 runs 14 residues. The CDR3 reads CASTLTDSNQPQHF. Here the CDR3 DNA reads TGTGCCAGCACTTTAACGGATAGCAATCAGCCCCAGCATTTT.

There are a few counts of this clonotype. This chain joins TRBV7-7 and TRBJ2-7; TRBD2 agrees at 11 bases. The germline V gene encodes CDR1 SSHAT and CDR2 FNYEAQ (reference sequence). V was clipped by 5 bases and J by 3 bases; unmatched bases: 15. The length of the CDR3 is 18 residues. CDR3 in amino acids: CASSRWRMASGRNYEQYF. In DNA form, the CDR3 reads TGTGCCAGCAGCCGATGGCGTATGGCTAGCGGGAGGAACTACGAGCAGTACTTC.

The rearrangement joins TRBV25-1 to TRBJ1-1; D is unclear. Trimming removed 3 bases from V and 4 bases from J, with 9 bases in between. This CDR3 region has 13 residues. Per germline, CDR1 MGHDK and CDR2 SYGVNS. This chain's CDR3 is CASSDGHRTEAFF. The CDR3 bases are TGTGCCAGCAGTGACGGCCACCGCACTGAAGCTTTCTTT.

This clonotype was seen only a few times. The chain combines TRBV7-2 with TRBJ1-3; 7 bases are shared with TRBD1. The CDR3 covers 14 residues. J gave up 8 bases and V 2 bases, and 6 bases lay outside the gene matches. Germline CDR1 reads SGHTA; CDR2 reads FQGNSA. In nucleotides, the CDR3 is TGTGCCAGCAGCTTAACGGACAGGCGTGACACCATATATTTT. Its translation: CASSLTDRRDTIYF.

This clonotype occurred many times. The chain recombines TRBV7-2 with TRBJ2-7; tentative D call: TRBD2 (5 bases). The CDR3 is 15 amino acids. The germline V and J ends were trimmed by 5 bases and 3 bases, with 17 bases remaining between them. Germline loops: CDR1 SGHTA, CDR2 FQGNSA. Here the CDR3 reads CASSLDRTGNYEQYF. The CDR3 nucleotides read TGTGCCAGCAGCCTAGATAGGACGGGGAACTACGAGCAGTACTTC.

The CDR3 nucleotides are TGTGCCAGCACAGGACCCGGGACTCCTAAAGAGACCCAGTACTTC. This translates into CASTGPGTPKETQYF. The chain couples TRBV6-2 or TRBV6-3 to TRBJ2-5; TRBD2 is a possible D gene (6 bases). V lost 7 bases and J 3 bases, leaving 18 bases between the germline ends. Germline CDR1 and CDR2: MNHEY and SVGEGT. This CDR3 is 15 amino acids long.

This clonotype was observed once. V usage is TRBV3-1 and J usage is TRBJ2-1; 10 bases agree with TRBD2. The CDR3 contains 15 residues. The ends lost 5 bases at V and 4 bases at J; junction bases unmatched: 5. From germline, CDR1 is LGHDT and CDR2 YNNKEL (reference sequence). CDR3 coding DNA: TGTGCCAGCAGCTTGCGGACTAGCGGATACAATGAGCAGTTCTTC. Translation: CASSLRTSGYNEQFF.

The DNA of the CDR3 is TGCGCCAGCAGCACCGGACTAGCGGCGACCGGCACAGATACGCAGTATTTT. Its protein is CASSTGLAATGTDTQYF. The V gene is TRBV5-1, the J gene TRBJ2-3; 10 positions match TRBD2. J lost 1 base, V lost 4 bases, and 9 bases had no gene match. The length of the CDR3 is 17 residues. CDR1 and CDR2 (germline): SGHRS, YFSETQ.

This clonotype turned up a few times. In DNA form, the CDR3 reads TGTGCCAGCAGCTTAGAAACGGGAAATTCACCCCTCCACTTT. Translating gives CASSLETGNSPLHF. V is TRBV7-2 and J is TRBJ1-6; D remains ambiguous. The V gene's germline CDR1 is SGHTA and CDR2 FQGNSA. The CDR3 sequence is 14 residues long. V lost 1 base and J lost 7, with 8 bases in between.

This clonotype was detected only a few times. The V gene is TRBV5-6, the J gene TRBJ2-3; 8 bases map to TRBD2. The CDR3 spans 15 residues. V lost 0 bases and J lost 8; bases outside the gene matches: 8. The germline gives CDR1 SGHDT, CDR2 YYEEEE. The CDR3 reads CASSLEVGAGGTQYF. The CDR3, as DNA: TGTGCCAGCAGCTTGGAGGTCGGGGCGGGAGGTACGCAGTATTTT.

The V call is TRBV10-3, the J call TRBJ2-7, with 8 bases matching TRBD1. This CDR3 has 14 residues. Germline V CDR1 and CDR2: ENHRY, SYGVKD. The V segment lost 6 bases and the J segment 2 bases; nucleotides outside the gene matches: 6. The chain's CDR3 is CAIRSDRGAYEQYF. As DNA, the CDR3 is TGTGCCATCAGGAGCGACAGGGGAGCCTACGAGCAGTACTTC.

The rearrangement uses TRBV29-1 and TRBJ1-1; D remains ambiguous. V was pared by 4 bases and J by 3 bases, with 9 bases between. The CDR3 runs 12 residues. Per germline, CDR1 SQVTM and CDR2 ANQGSEA. CDR3: CSVVYEYTEAFF. In DNA, the CDR3 is TGCAGCGTTGTTTACGAGTACACTGAAGCTTTCTTT. Full variable domain (missing parts from reference TRBV29-1 and TRBJ1-1): SAVISQKPSRDICQRGTSLTIQCQVDSQVTMMFWYRQQPGQSLTLIATANQGSEATYESGFVIDKFPISRPNLTFSTLTVSNMSPEDSSIYLCSVVYEYTEAFFGQGTRLTVV.

This clonotype was counted ten times or more. This rearrangement joins TRBV7-8 to TRBJ1-2; the D gene is possibly TRBD1 (5 bases). Germline CDR1 and CDR2: SGHVS and FQNEAQ. The CDR3 loop spans 16 amino acids. Trimming took 0 bases from V and 0 from J, leaving 11 bases between them. CDR3 nucleotides: TGTGCCAGCAGCTTAGCCCCGGGGGGAGCTAACTATGGCTACACCTTC. This translates into CASSLAPGGANYGYTF.

This clonotype has at least ten counts. The chain uses TRBV7-9 and TRBJ2-1, with 11 nucleotides matching TRBD2. The V and J ends lost 5 bases and 7 bases, in that order; junction bases with no gene match: 10. Per germline, CDR1 SEHNR and CDR2 FQNEAQ (reference sequence). The CDR3 is 16 residues long. CDR3 coding DNA: TGTGCCAGCAGCCCAACTACTAGCGGGAGTAGGAATGAGCAGTTCTTC. It specifies CASSPTTSGSRNEQFF.

This clonotype has just a few counts. CDR3 sequence: CATSRGETGRVQPQHF. The CDR3 bases are TGTGCCACCAGCAGAGGTGAGACAGGGCGGGTTCAGCCCCAGCATTTT. The J gene is TRBJ1-5, the V gene TRBV15; 7 bases agree with TRBD1. Germline CDR1 reads LNHNV; CDR2 reads YYDKDF (reference sequence). V dropped 1 base and J dropped 6; count of bases not matched to a gene: 9. This CDR3 contains 16 residues.

The V call is TRBV6-7, the J call TRBJ2-4, with TRBD1 as a possible D gene (6 bases). Being an ORF, TRBV6-7 has a function that is uncertain. The CDR3 is made up of 16 amino acids. V was shortened by 2 bases and J by 1 base, with 12 bases between the two germline ends. Here the CDR3 reads CASSYEKGEAKNIQYF. The CDR3 nucleotides are TGTGCCAGCAGTTACGAGAAGGGGGAGGCCAAAAACATTCAGTACTTC.

The rearrangement joins TRBV2 to TRBJ2-2, with D possibly being TRBD1 (6 bases). Germline assignment: CDR1 SNHLY and CDR2 FYNNEI. This CDR3 region has 14 residues. Trimming removed 6 bases from V and 6 bases from J, with 14 bases in between. CDR3 amino acids: CASRSSRGAGELFF. The CDR3 coding sequence is TGTGCCAGCAGATCGAGCAGGGGTGCCGGGGAGCTGTTTTTT.

The chain is built from TRBV7-6 and TRBJ2-7; D gene uncertain. This CDR3 is 10 amino acids long. V gave up 3 bases and J gave up 6 bases, with 3 bases separating them. Germline assignment: CDR1 SGHVS and CDR2 FNYEAQ. DNA of the CDR3: TGTGCCAGCAGCTTCGGCGAGCAGTACTTC. It codes for CASSFGEQYF.

At least ten counts were recorded for this clonotype. The chain recombines TRBV7-8 with TRBJ2-2, with D perhaps matching TRBD1 or TRBD2 (6 bases each). This CDR3 is built from 14 residues. Germline V gene data show CDR1 as SGHVS and CDR2 as FQNEAQ. Trimming took off 5 bases at V and 6 bases at J, with 13 bases between the two ends. The DNA of the CDR3 is TGTGCCAGCAGCATTAAGGGGGGTCCCGGGGAGCTGTTTTTT. Protein: CASSIKGGPGELFF.

This clonotype showed up just a few times. V and J are TRBV20-1 and TRBJ1-6, with no clear D. CDR3 length equals 12 residues. V gave up 3 bases and J gave up 7 bases, with 7 bases separating them. The germline gives CDR1 DFQATT, CDR2 SNEGSKA (reference sequence). CDR3 bases: TGCAGTGCTAGGCCAGTCAATTCACCCCTCCACTTT. As protein: CSARPVNSPLHF.

The chain couples TRBV12-3 or TRBV12-4 to TRBJ1-4; the D gene is possibly TRBD1 (6 bases). The V end was cut by 7 bases, the J end by 8 bases, with 17 bases between. The CDR3 covers 14 residues. CDR3 sequence: CASTYAGAGEKLFF. CDR3 sequence (DNA): TGTGCCAGCACCTACGCGGGGGCGGGGGAAAAACTGTTTTTT.

The DNA of the CDR3 is TGTGCCAGCGGAGACAACTTGAACACTGAAGCTTTCTTT. Translated: CASGDNLNTEAFF. V usage is TRBV2 and J usage is TRBJ1-1; D remains ambiguous. This CDR3 region has 13 residues. Germline V gives CDR1 SNHLY, CDR2 FYNNEI. Trimming left V 8 bases short and J 0 bases short, with 10 bases between.

The V gene is TRBV19, the J gene TRBJ2-5, with TRBD2 matching over 7 bases. Germline V gene data show CDR1 as LNHDA and CDR2 as SQIVND (reference sequence). V lost 2 bases and J lost 0; bases outside the gene matches: 3. The CDR3 consists of 15 residues. The CDR3 spells CASSIMGGNQETQYF. The CDR3 coding sequence is TGTGCCAGTAGTATAATGGGGGGGAACCAAGAGACCCAGTACTTC.